What follows are 3 T cell receptor beta chains derived from one specimen sequenced in a study of blood T cell repertoires in COVID-19. Profiling relied on immunoSEQ multiplex PCR, and the TCRdb table lists in-frame clones only, not all of them. Here the sample spans 150,000 to 200,000 clones, more than 80% being singletons. The sample taken for sequencing was peripheral blood. The receptors originated from a human donor in a cohort sampled during active COVID-19.

This clone was counted a single time. The chain employs TRBV28 and TRBJ2-5; D is uncertain. Germline V lookup: CDR1 MDHEN, CDR2 SYDVKM. This CDR3 spans 13 amino acids. V lost 0 bases to trimming and J lost 5 bases, with 7 bases between them. CDR3 coding DNA: TGTGCCAGCAGTTTATGGCTGAGGGAGACCCAGTACTTC. It translates to CASSLWLRETQYF.

CDR3 amino acids: CATSGAGLLNSYEQYF. CDR3 sequence (DNA): TGTGCCACCAGCGGAGCAGGGCTTCTTAACTCCTACGAGCAGTACTTC. The genes are TRBV15 and TRBJ2-7, with D perhaps matching TRBD1 (5 bases). This CDR3 is 16 amino acids long. Germline V gene lookup returns CDR1 LNHNV and CDR2 YYDKDF (reference sequence). V lost 5 bases and J 0 bases, leaving 17 bases between the germline ends.

V and J are TRBV2 and TRBJ1-6; D gene ambiguous. Germline loops: CDR1 SNHLY, CDR2 FYNNEI. Trimming left V 1 base short and J 14 bases short, with 12 bases between. The CDR3 runs 13 residues. In nucleotides, the CDR3 is TGTGCCAGCAGTGAAGGGCCTGATTTCACCCTCCACTTT. It is translated as CASSEGPDFTLHF.